Detailed here is one T cell receptor (beta chain). This entry is derived from a study of blood T cell repertoires in COVID-19. Background on the study: Sources were T cells, B-cell-depleted T cells, or PBMCs; the material itself was cDNA or gDNA.

The CDR3 contains 15 residues. The germline V gene encodes CDR1 LNHDA and CDR2 SQIVND (reference sequence). V was pared by 3 bases and J by 5 bases, with 14 bases between. In the source study's methods: The assay estimated nucleated cells by amplifying reference gene primers. TCRdb keeps only in-frame clones here, not all; method: immunoSEQ multiplex PCR. That table is the source of V, J and clone size, and D and trimming were worked out from the DNA. Here the sample spans some 260,000 clones, roughly 90% being singletons. The chain joins TRBV19 to TRBJ2-4, with no clear D. This receptor was identified in a woman aged 40 to 50 who had recovered from COVID-19. Sequenced: peripheral blood. CDR3 nucleotides: TGTGCCAGTAGTATCCACCCCGACAAGCAAAACATTCAGTACTTC. Protein: CASSIHPDKQNIQYF.